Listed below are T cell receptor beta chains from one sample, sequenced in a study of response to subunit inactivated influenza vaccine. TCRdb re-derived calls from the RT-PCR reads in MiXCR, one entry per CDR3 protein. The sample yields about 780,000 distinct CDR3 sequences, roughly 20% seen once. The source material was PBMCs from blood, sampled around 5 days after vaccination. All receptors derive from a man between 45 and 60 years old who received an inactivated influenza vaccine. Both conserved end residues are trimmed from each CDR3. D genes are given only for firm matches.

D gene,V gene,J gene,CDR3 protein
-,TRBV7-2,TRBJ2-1,ASSWSTAPTNEQF
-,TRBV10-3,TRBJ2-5,ATHTGGNEETQY
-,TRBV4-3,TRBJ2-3,ASSQDLAPISDTQY
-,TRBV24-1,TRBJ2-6,AARATGANVLT
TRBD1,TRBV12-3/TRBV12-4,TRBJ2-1,ASRAPDRVKNEQF
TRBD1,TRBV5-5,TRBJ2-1,ASSPGQGAMREQF
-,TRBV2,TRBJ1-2,ASTLTEAGRWGYT
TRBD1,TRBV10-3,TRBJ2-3,AAGQGGDTQY
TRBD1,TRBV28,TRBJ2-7,ASSTTGTASYEQY
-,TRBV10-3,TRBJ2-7,AISSFDEQY
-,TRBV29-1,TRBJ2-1,SDLTGLSSYNEQF
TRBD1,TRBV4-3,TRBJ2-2,ASSQARLNRGLTGELF
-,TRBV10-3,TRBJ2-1,AISKDIPFNEQF
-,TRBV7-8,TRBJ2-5,ASSFSSRRQTQY
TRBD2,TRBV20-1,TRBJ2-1,SARDPAGGPNEQF
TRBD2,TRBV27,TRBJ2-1,ASSFLGLAGGSSYNEQF
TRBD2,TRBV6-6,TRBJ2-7,ASTGTSVEQY
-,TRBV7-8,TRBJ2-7,ASSPRQAGVYYEQY
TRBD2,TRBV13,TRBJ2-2,ASSLNGWTSGGRNTGELF
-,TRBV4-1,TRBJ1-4,ASSQSGTGNEKLF
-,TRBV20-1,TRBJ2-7,SAPRQDYEQY
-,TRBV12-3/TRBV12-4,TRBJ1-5,ASRTGWGQPQH
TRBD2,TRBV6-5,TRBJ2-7,ASSYSMASGGLPYEQY
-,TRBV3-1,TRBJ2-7,ASSQDVSEQY